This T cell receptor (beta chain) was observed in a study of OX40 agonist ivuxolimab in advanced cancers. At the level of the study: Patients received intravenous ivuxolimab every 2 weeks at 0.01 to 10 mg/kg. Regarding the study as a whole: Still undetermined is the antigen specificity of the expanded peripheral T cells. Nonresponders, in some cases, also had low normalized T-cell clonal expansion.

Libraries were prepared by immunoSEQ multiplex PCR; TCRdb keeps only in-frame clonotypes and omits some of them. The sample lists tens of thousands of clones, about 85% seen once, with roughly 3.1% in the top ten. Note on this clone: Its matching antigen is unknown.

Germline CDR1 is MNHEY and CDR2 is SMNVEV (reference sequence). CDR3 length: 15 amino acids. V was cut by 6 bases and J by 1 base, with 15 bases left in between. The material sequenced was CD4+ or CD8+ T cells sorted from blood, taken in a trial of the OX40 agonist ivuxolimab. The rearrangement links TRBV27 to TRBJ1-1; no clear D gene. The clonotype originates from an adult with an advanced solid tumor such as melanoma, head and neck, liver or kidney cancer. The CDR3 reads CASSLNRRPNTEAFF. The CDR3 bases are TGTGCCAGCAGCCTTAATAGACGGCCGAACACTGAAGCTTTCTTT.